These 19 T cell receptor beta chains came from one sample sequenced in a study of T cells in localized non-small cell lung cancer. Sequenced by immunoSEQ multiplex PCR; TCRdb stores in-frame clones only, minus some. Of over 20,000 clones listed, roughly 86% are singletons. This specimen consisted of peripheral blood mononuclear cells, obtained before any cancer treatment. The receptors come from a male donor older than 55 with stage II lung adenocarcinoma.

This clone was seen once. This chain links TRBV16 with TRBJ1-4; TRBD1 is a possible D gene (6 bases). CDR1 and CDR2 (germline): KGHSY, FQNENV. CDR3 length equals 14 residues. V lost 4 bases to trimming and J lost 5 bases, with 11 bases between them. The CDR3 here is CASSPGQLNEKLFF. The CDR3 coding sequence is TGTGCCAGCAGCCCCGGACAGTTAAATGAAAAACTGTTTTTT.

The gene calls are TRBV4-2 and TRBJ2-5; 10 nucleotides line up with TRBD2. From germline, CDR1 is LGHNA and CDR2 YNFKEQ. The CDR3 has 17 residues. V lost 1 base and J lost 5; bases outside the gene matches: 10. CDR3 DNA: TGTGCCAGCAGCCAAGTAGACTCTAGCGGGAGTAGGGAGACCCAGTACTTC. It is translated as CASSQVDSSGSRETQYF.

The chain uses TRBV28 and TRBJ2-5; D gene uncertain. The germline gives CDR1 MDHEN, CDR2 SYDVKM. Trimming shortened V by 8 bases and J by 2 bases, and 6 bases separated the two germline ends. The CDR3 is 11 amino acids. The CDR3 reads CASQAQETQYF. The DNA for the CDR3 is TGTGCCAGCCAGGCACAAGAGACCCAGTACTTC.

This rearrangement joins TRBV10-3 to TRBJ2-3; either TRBD1 or TRBD2 may supply D (5 bases each). There are 13 residues in the CDR3. V was pared by 11 bases and J by 6 bases, with 18 bases between. CDR1 ENHRY and CDR2 SYGVKD come from the germline V gene. The CDR3 DNA is TGTGCCTCTCGGGGCGATATAGTGGATACGCAGTATTTT. This sequence encodes CASRGDIVDTQYF.

This clone came up once. This rearrangement joins TRBV28 to TRBJ2-7; the match to TRBD2 covers 13 bases. Germline-derived CDR1 and CDR2 are MDHEN and SYDVKM. Trimming cost V 6 bases and J 7 bases; bases outside gene matches: 3. The CDR3 runs to 13 residues. Written as DNA, the CDR3 is TGTGCCAGCAGCCAGGGACTAGCGGGAGAGCAGTACTTC. Encoded protein: CASSQGLAGEQYF.

This rearrangement joins TRBV28 to TRBJ2-1, with D perhaps matching TRBD2 (6 bases). The CDR3 totals 17 residues. V lost 11 bases and J 3 bases, leaving 26 bases between the germline ends. Germline V gene data show CDR1 as MDHEN and CDR2 as SYDVKM. This CDR3 is CAALEDRLVAGYNEQFF. The CDR3 region has the DNA TGTGCCGCACTGGAAGACAGACTAGTCGCAGGCTACAATGAGCAGTTCTTC.

This sequence joins TRBV4-2 and TRBJ2-7; TRBD1 is a possible D gene (5 bases). V was clipped by 0 bases and J by 3 bases, with 18 bases between them. This CDR3 region has 17 residues. Germline V gives CDR1 LGHNA, CDR2 YNFKEQ. DNA of the CDR3: TGTGCCAGCAGCCAAGATTACGATTGGGGCGGATACTACGAGCAGTACTTC. This sequence encodes CASSQDYDWGGYYEQYF.

The chain combines TRBV14 with TRBJ1-2, with 8 bases matching TRBD1. Trimming at V came to 4 bases and at J to 8 bases, leaving 6 bases not matched to a gene. The germline V gene encodes CDR1 SGHDN and CDR2 FVKESK. The CDR3 has 13 residues. The CDR3 region has the DNA TGTGCCAGCAGCCCAGGGGGCGCGGGCGGCTACACCTTC. Translated, it gives CASSPGGAGGYTF.

There are a few counts of this clone. The chain uses TRBV18 and TRBJ2-2; 7 nucleotides match TRBD1. Germline V CDR1 and CDR2: KGHSH, LQKENI. V dropped 0 bases and J dropped 5; count of bases not matched to a gene: 6. This CDR3 is 16 amino acids long. The CDR3 DNA follows: TGTGCCAGCTCACCACCGACAGGGAGAGAAACCGGGGAGCTGTTTTTT. Its translation is CASSPPTGRETGELFF.

J is TRBJ2-5 and V is TRBV29-1, with D perhaps TRBD2 (6 bases). The V gene lost 7 bases and the J gene lost 5 bases, with 14 bases spanning the gap. The germline gives CDR1 SQVTM, CDR2 ANQGSEA. The CDR3 is 12 amino acids. The CDR3 is CSAKTSKETQYF. CDR3 sequence (DNA): TGCAGCGCAAAGACTAGTAAGGAGACCCAGTACTTC.

The V gene is TRBV4-2, the J gene TRBJ2-1; no reliable D call. CDR3 length: 14 residues. The germline gives CDR1 LGHNA, CDR2 YNFKEQ. The V and J ends lost 3 bases and 5 bases respectively, with 11 bases between them. CDR3 in DNA: TGTGCCAGCAGCCAGGCTGGGTCCGACAATGAGCAGTTCTTC. As protein: CASSQAGSDNEQFF.

The J gene is TRBJ2-6, the V gene TRBV10-1; maybe TRBD2 (6 bases). In germline, CDR1 is WNHNN, CDR2 SYGVQD (reference sequence). CDR3 size: 15 residues. V lost 2 bases to trimming and J lost 2 bases, with 7 bases between them. This chain's CDR3 is CASSEGGAGANVLTF. The DNA for the CDR3 is TGCGCCAGCAGTGAGGGAGGGGCTGGGGCCAACGTCCTGACTTTC.

This chain uses TRBV7-9 with TRBJ2-2; tentative D call: TRBD2 (5 bases). V dropped 5 bases and J dropped 6 bases, with 19 bases sitting between them. Germline assignment: CDR1 SEHNR and CDR2 FQNEAQ (reference sequence). This CDR3 is 16 amino acids long. The CDR3 is CASSPRDLPIAGELFF. For the CDR3, the DNA is TGTGCCAGCAGCCCCCGGGATCTCCCTATCGCCGGGGAGCTGTTTTTT.

The chain uses TRBV28 and TRBJ1-1; possibly TRBD1 for D (5 bases). The CDR3 is made up of 11 amino acids. Germline CDR1 MDHEN, CDR2 SYDVKM. Trimming removed 5 bases at V and 11 bases at J, with 12 bases between. CDR3 DNA sequence: TGTGCCAGCAGTGGGGGGTGGGGCGCTTTCTTT. This encodes CASSGGWGAFF. The complete variable domain, with remaining parts taken from reference TRBV28 and TRBJ1-1, reads DVKVTQSSRYLVKRTGEKVFLECVQDMDHENMFWYRQDPGLGLRLIYFSYDVKMKEKGDIPEGYSVSREKKERFSLILESASTNQTSMYLCASSGGWGAFFGQGTRLTVV.

The V and J genes are TRBV5-6 and TRBJ1-1; D might be TRBD1 (6 bases). CDR3 length equals 14 residues. V lost 4 bases and J lost 1, with 11 bases in between. Germline V lookup: CDR1 SGHDT, CDR2 YYEEEE. For the CDR3, the DNA is TGTGCCAGCAGCAGGGGACATTGGAACACTGAAGCTTTCTTT. This sequence encodes CASSRGHWNTEAFF. Together with reference TRBV5-6 and TRBJ1-1, the CDR3 gives the full variable domain: DAGVTQSPTHLIKTRGQQVTLRCSPKSGHDTVSWYQQALGQGPQFIFQYYEEEERQRGNFPDRFSGHQFPNYSSELNVNALLLGDSALYLCASSRGHWNTEAFFGQGTRLTVV.

V gene TRBV15 combines with J gene TRBJ2-4; 7 bases agree with TRBD1. This CDR3 is 17 amino acids long. CDR1 and CDR2 from the germline V gene are LNHNV and YYDKDF (reference sequence). Trimming at V came to 2 bases and at J to 0 bases, leaving 7 bases not matched to a gene. The CDR3 DNA follows: TGTGCCACCAGCAGACCGGGACAGCAGACAGCCAAAAACATTCAGTACTTC. Amino acid sequence: CATSRPGQQTAKNIQYF.

The chain has TRBV5-1 and TRBJ2-5; 11 positions agree with TRBD1. Trimming at V came to 3 bases and at J to 5 bases, leaving 6 bases not matched to a gene. CDR3 length: 15 amino acids. Looked up from germline, CDR1 is SGHRS and CDR2 is YFSETQ. CDR3 in amino acids: CASSSDRGLTETQYF. As DNA, the CDR3 is TGCGCCAGCAGCTCGGACAGGGGGCTGACGGAGACCCAGTACTTC.

The chain uses TRBV6-1 and TRBJ2-7, with TRBD2 identical over 7 bases. Trimming cost V 6 bases and J 3 bases; bases outside gene matches: 8. This CDR3 region has 14 residues. The germline CDR1 and CDR2 sequences are MNHNS and SASEGT. CDR3 nucleotide sequence: TGTGCCAGCAGCCAATGGGGGGGAAACTACGAGCAGTACTTC. It yields the protein CASSQWGGNYEQYF.

The chain recombines TRBV7-9 with TRBJ1-3; D unclear. Germline values: CDR1 SEHNR, CDR2 FQNEAQ (reference sequence). With 1 base removed from V and 6 bases from J, the gap between germline ends came to 10 bases. This CDR3 contains 14 residues. The CDR3 sequence is CASSLEAGSNTIYF. Here the CDR3 DNA reads TGTGCCAGCAGCTTAGAAGCGGGATCAAACACCATATATTTT. Based on the CDR3 plus reference TRBV7-9 and TRBJ1-3, the full variable domain is DTGVSQNPRHKITKRGQNVTFRCDPISEHNRLYWYRQTLGQGPEFLTYFQNEAQLEKSRLLSDRFSAERPKGSFSTLEIQRTEQGDSAMYLCASSLEAGSNTIYFGEGSWLTVV.